The present entry profiles one TCR beta chain with its context. This specimen comes from a study of blood T cell repertoires in COVID-19. Study at large: Acute and convalescent COVID-19 samples came from the United States, Italy and Spain. From T cells, B-cell-depleted T cells, or PBMCs came the material, which was cDNA or gDNA.

Methods used by the authors: Scientists estimated how many nucleated cells there were by amplifying reference gene primers. Method: immunoSEQ multiplex PCR; TCRdb's copy keeps in-frame clones and lacks some. V and J calls and clone size are as listed in that table; D and trimming were resolved from the DNA. The data hold about 250,000 clones, with about 79% observed a single time. Germline assignment: CDR1 MDHEN and CDR2 SYDVKM. V shed 5 bases, J shed 3 bases, and the junction held 4 bases outside the gene matches. The CDR3 totals 15 residues. This chain joins TRBV28 and TRBJ1-3; 10 nucleotides match TRBD1. This clonotype originated in an older man with acute or convalescent COVID-19. Sequencing was carried out using peripheral blood. The CDR3 bases are TGTGCCAGCAGTCGACAGGGGGCTGGTGGAAACACCATATATTTT. The encoded protein is CASSRQGAGGNTIYF. The full variable domain, with the rest looked up from reference TRBV28 and TRBJ1-3, is DVKVTQSSRYLVKRTGEKVFLECVQDMDHENMFWYRQDPGLGLRLIYFSYDVKMKEKGDIPEGYSVSREKKERFSLILESASTNQTSMYLCASSRQGAGGNTIYFGEGSWLTVV.